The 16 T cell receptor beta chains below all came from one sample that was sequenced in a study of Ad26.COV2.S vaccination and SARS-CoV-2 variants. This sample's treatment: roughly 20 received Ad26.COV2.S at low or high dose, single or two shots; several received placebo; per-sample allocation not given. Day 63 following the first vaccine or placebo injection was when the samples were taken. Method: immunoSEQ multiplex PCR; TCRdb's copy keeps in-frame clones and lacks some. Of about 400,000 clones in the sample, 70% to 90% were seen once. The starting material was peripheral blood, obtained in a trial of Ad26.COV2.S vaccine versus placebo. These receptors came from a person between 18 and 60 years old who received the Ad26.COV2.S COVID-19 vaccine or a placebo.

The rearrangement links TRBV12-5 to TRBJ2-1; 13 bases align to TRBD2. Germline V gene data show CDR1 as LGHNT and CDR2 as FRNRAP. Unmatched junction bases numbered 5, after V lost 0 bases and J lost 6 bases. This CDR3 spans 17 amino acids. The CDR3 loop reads CASGLVLAGGPANEQFF. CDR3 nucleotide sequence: TGTGCTAGTGGTTTGGTACTAGCGGGAGGGCCGGCCAATGAGCAGTTCTTC. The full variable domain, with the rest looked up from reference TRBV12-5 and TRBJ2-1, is DARVTQTPRHKVTEMGQEVTMRCQPILGHNTVFWYRQTMMQGLELLAYFRNRAPLDDSGMPKDRFSAEMPDATLATLKIQPSEPRDSAVYFCASGLVLAGGPANEQFFGPGTRLTVL.

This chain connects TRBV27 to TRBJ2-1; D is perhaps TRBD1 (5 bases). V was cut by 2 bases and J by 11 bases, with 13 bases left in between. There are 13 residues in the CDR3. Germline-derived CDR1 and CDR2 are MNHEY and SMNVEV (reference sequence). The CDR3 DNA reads TGTGCCAGCAGTTTAGGTTATGGGGCACAGCAGTTCTTC. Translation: CASSLGYGAQQFF.

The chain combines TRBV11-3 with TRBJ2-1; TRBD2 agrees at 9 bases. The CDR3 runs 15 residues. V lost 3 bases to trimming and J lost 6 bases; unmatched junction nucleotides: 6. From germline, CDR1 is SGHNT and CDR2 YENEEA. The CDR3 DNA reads TGTGCCAGCAGCTTCAGGCTAGCGGGACTCAATGAGCAGTTCTTC. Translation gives CASSFRLAGLNEQFF.

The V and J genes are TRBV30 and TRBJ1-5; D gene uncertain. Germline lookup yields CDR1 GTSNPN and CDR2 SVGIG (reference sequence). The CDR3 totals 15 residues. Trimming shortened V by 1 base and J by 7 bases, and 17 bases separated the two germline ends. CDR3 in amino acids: CAWSDLSALTQPQHF. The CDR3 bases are TGTGCCTGGAGTGACCTGTCCGCCCTAACCCAGCCCCAGCATTTT.

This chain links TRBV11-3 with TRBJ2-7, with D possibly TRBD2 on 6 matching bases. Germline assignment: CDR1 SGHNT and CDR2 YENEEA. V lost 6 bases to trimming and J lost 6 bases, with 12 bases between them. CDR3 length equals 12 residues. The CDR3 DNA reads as TGTGCCAGCAGTTTATCTAGCGCCGAGCAGTACTTC. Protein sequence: CASSLSSAEQYF.

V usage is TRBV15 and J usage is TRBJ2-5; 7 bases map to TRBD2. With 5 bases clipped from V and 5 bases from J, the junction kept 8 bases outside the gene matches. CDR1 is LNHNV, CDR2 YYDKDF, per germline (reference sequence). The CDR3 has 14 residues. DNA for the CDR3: TGTGCCACCAGCGGACCCGGGAGGCGGGAGACCCAGTACTTC. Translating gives CATSGPGRRETQYF.

DNA of the CDR3: TGTGCCAGCAGCACAGGGGGAAATTCACCCCTCCACTTT. Its protein is CASSTGGNSPLHF. The V call is TRBV6-5, the J call TRBJ1-6; the match to TRBD1 covers 8 bases. Germline trimming cut 6 bases from V and 7 bases from J; bases unmatched to any gene: 2. This CDR3 region has 13 residues. Germline CDR1 is MNHEY and CDR2 is SVGAGI.

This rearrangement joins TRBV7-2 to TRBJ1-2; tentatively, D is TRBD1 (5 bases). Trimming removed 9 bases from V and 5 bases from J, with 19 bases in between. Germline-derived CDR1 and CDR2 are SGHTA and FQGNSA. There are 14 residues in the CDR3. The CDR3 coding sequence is TGTGCCAGGCCGGGGCAGGGCCCCTGGTATGGCTACACCTTC. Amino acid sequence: CARPGQGPWYGYTF.

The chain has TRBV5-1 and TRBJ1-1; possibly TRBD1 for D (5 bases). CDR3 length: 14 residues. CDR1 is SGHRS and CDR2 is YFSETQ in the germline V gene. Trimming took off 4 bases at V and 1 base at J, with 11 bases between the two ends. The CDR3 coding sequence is TGCGCCAGCAGCGCCGGGACCGCGAACACTGAAGCTTTCTTT. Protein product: CASSAGTANTEAFF.

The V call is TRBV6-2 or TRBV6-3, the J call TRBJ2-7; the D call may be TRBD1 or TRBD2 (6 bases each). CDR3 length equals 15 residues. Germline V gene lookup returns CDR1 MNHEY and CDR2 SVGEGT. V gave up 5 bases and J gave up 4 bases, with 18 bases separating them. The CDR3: CASSPQKRGVYEQYF. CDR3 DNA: TGTGCCAGCAGTCCCCAAAAGAGGGGGGTGTACGAGCAGTACTTC.

As DNA, the CDR3 is TGTGCCAGCAACAAACCAGTCTCCTACGAGCAGTACTTC. This encodes CASNKPVSYEQYF. The chain couples TRBV28 to TRBJ2-7; no definite D call. Trimming stripped 7 bases from V and 0 bases from J, with 10 bases between. The germline CDR1 and CDR2 sequences are MDHEN and SYDVKM. The CDR3 has 13 residues.

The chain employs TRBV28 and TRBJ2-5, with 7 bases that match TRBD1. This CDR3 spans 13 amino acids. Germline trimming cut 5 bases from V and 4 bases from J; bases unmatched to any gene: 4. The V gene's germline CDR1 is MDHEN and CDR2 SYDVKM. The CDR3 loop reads CASSKQGSETQYF. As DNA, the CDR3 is TGTGCCAGCAGTAAACAGGGGTCAGAGACCCAGTACTTC.

CDR3 residues: CASRLAGGSSYEQYF. The CDR3 nucleotides are TGTGCCAGCAGGTTAGCGGGAGGATCCTCCTACGAGCAGTACTTC. The chain carries TRBV3-1 (or the pseudogene TRBV3-2) and TRBJ2-7; TRBD2 matches at 10 bases. The CDR3 is made up of 15 amino acids. The germline CDR1 and CDR2 sequences are LGHDT and YNNKEL (reference sequence). V lost 6 bases, J lost 0 bases, and 5 bases stayed unmatched.

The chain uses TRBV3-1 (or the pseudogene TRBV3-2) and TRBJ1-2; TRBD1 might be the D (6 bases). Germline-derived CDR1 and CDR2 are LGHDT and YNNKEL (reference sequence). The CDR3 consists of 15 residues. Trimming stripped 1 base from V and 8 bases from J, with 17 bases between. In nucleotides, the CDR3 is TGTGCCAGCAGCCAAGTAGCCAGGGGAGCGGGCGGCTACACCTTC. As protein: CASSQVARGAGGYTF.

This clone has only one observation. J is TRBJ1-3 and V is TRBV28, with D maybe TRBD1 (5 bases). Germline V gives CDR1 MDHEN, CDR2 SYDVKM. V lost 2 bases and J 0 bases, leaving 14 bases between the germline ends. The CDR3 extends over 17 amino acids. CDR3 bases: TGTGCCAGCAGTTTACCTAATCAGGGCAGCTCTGGAAACACCATATATTTT. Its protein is CASSLPNQGSSGNTIYF. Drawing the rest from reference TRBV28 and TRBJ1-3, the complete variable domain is DVKVTQSSRYLVKRTGEKVFLECVQDMDHENMFWYRQDPGLGLRLIYFSYDVKMKEKGDIPEGYSVSREKKERFSLILESASTNQTSMYLCASSLPNQGSSGNTIYFGEGSWLTVV.

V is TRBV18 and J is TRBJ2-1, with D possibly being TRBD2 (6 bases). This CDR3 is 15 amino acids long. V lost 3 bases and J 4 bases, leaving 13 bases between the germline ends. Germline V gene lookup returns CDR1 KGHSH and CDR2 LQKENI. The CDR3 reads CASSPGGVFYNEQFF. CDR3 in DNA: TGTGCCAGCTCACCGGGCGGGGTTTTTTACAATGAGCAGTTCTTC.